The 21 T cell receptor beta chains listed next were all sequenced from one sample in a study of blood T cells in healthy people across ages (dated by TCRdb to the mid-2010s). The method behind the library was 5' RACE. Sequenced using an Illumina HiSeq 2500. The second PCR ran for about 6 to 11 cycles and used a J-beta primer mix along with a sample-barcoded 5' primer. The public reads were reanalyzed by TCRdb: fastp trimming at Q25, MiXCR alignment, in-frame beta chains only. Duplicate CDR3 protein sequences are folded into a single record with the most common DNA and genes. The sample table records hundreds of thousands of distinct CDR3 sequences; less than 45% of these occur just once. 30% of the sample lies in the top ten. The specimen sequenced was blood. The receptors derive from a man older than 75 in good health.

This clonotype was observed a handful of times. V is TRBV18 and J is TRBJ1-6, with TRBD1 matching over 9 bases. The CDR3 has 14 amino acids. CDR1 is KGHSH, CDR2 LQKENI, per germline. V was pared by 3 bases and J by 6 bases, with 0 bases of the junction left unmatched. The CDR3 DNA reads as TGTGCCAGCTCACCGGACAGGGGTAATTCACCCCTCCACTTT. As protein: CASSPDRGNSPLHF.

This clonotype has at least ten counts. CDR3 coding DNA: TGCAGCGTTGTATCTCTAGCGGGGGGTTCTCTATCCTACAATGAGCAGTTCTTC. This gives the protein CSVVSLAGGSLSYNEQFF. The chain carries TRBV29-1 and TRBJ2-1; 11 nucleotides match TRBD2. The CDR3 contains 18 residues. Per the germline V gene, CDR1 is SQVTM and CDR2 is ANQGSEA. J lost 1 base, V lost 4 bases, and 12 bases had no gene match.

This clonotype was recorded a few times. V and J are TRBV6-2 or TRBV6-3 and TRBJ2-4; D is ambiguous. The germline V and J ends were trimmed by 7 bases and 0 bases, with 1 base remaining between them. Germline lookup yields CDR1 MNHEY and CDR2 SVGEGT. The CDR3 runs 11 residues. The CDR3 loop is CASKAKNIQYF. The CDR3 coding sequence is TGTGCCAGCAAAGCCAAAAACATTCAGTACTTC.

This clonotype came up a few times. The genes are TRBV5-1 and TRBJ2-1, with 11 bases fitting TRBD1. The CDR3 length is 14 residues. V shed 6 bases, J shed 6 bases, and the junction held 5 bases outside the gene matches. Germline V gene data show CDR1 as SGHRS and CDR2 as YFSETQ. CDR3 in DNA: TGCGCCAGCACGTTCGGGACAGGGGGCAATGAGCAGTTCTTC. This encodes CASTFGTGGNEQFF.

This clonotype has only a few counts. This chain joins TRBV5-1 and TRBJ2-7, with D tentatively TRBD1 (5 bases). The germline CDR1 and CDR2 sequences are SGHRS and YFSETQ. This CDR3 has 14 residues. V was shortened by 0 bases and J by 5 bases, with 12 bases between the two germline ends. The CDR3 region has the DNA TGCGCCAGCAGCTTGGGAGCAGGGATCAACGAGCAGTACTTC. This gives the protein CASSLGAGINEQYF. Using reference TRBV5-1 and TRBJ2-7 for the parts outside the CDR3, the full variable domain is KAGVTQTPRYLIKTRGQQVTLSCSPISGHRSVSWYQQTPGQGLQFLFEYFSETQRNKGNFPGRFSGRQFSNSRSEMNVSTLELGDSALYLCASSLGAGINEQYFGPGTRLTVT.

This clonotype was counted at least ten times. The V call is TRBV5-1, the J call TRBJ1-2; TRBD1 matches at 7 bases. The ends lost 0 bases at V and 7 bases at J; junction bases unmatched: 3. This CDR3 is built from 13 residues. Germline lookup yields CDR1 SGHRS and CDR2 YFSETQ. CDR3 nucleotides: TGCGCCAGCAGCTTGGAGGGGGCAAGTGGCTACACCTTC. Protein sequence: CASSLEGASGYTF.

This chain joins TRBV7-8 and TRBJ2-1, with 8 nucleotides matching TRBD1. Trimming cost V 8 bases and J 5 bases; bases outside gene matches: 17. The germline V gene has CDR1 SGHVS and CDR2 FQNEAQ. The CDR3 loop spans 17 amino acids. The CDR3 DNA sequence: TGTGCCAGCGTCCAACGCGCAGGGGGCACTATCAACAATGAGCAGTTCTTC. Translated, it gives CASVQRAGGTINNEQFF.

The rearrangement joins TRBV20-1 to TRBJ2-1; perhaps TRBD1 as D (6 bases). CDR1 is DFQATT, CDR2 SNEGSKA, per germline (reference sequence). This CDR3 comprises 13 residues. Trimming took 5 bases from V and 4 from J, leaving 12 bases between them. CDR3 protein: CSARKDRYNEQFF. CDR3 nucleotide sequence: TGCAGTGCTCGCAAAGACAGGTACAATGAGCAGTTCTTC.

The genes are TRBV19 and TRBJ2-3; weak D call: TRBD2 (7 bases). CDR3 length: 17 residues. The germline V and J ends were trimmed by 1 base and 0 bases, with 14 bases remaining between them. Germline CDR1 reads LNHDA; CDR2 reads SQIVND (reference sequence). The DNA of the CDR3 is TGTGCCAGTAGTATAGCAGGGGCTAGCGGCAGCACAGATACGCAGTATTTT. Protein product: CASSIAGASGSTDTQYF.

A note on this clonotype: A read error is possible here, since a much larger clone lies one base away. The chain links TRBV27 to TRBJ1-2, with TRBD1 matching 9 bases. The germline gives CDR1 MNHEY, CDR2 SMNVEV (reference sequence). This CDR3 comprises 15 residues. CDR3 in DNA: TGTGCCAGCAGAGATAACAGGGGGCTTGCGGGTGGCCACACCTTC. Protein product: CASRDNRGLAGGHTF.

This clonotype was seen only a few times. The CDR3 loop is CASSRRGTGDEGEKLFF. The CDR3 nucleotides are TGTGCCAGCAGCCGTCGGGGGACAGGGGATGAGGGGGAAAAACTGTTTTTT. This sequence joins TRBV11-2 and TRBJ1-4; 10 bases agree with TRBD1. V trimming: 5 bases; J trimming: 8 bases; junction bases outside the gene matches: 14. The germline CDR1 and CDR2 sequences are SGHAT and FQNNGV. The CDR3 runs to 17 residues.

The genes are TRBV4-3 and TRBJ2-1, with 7 bases that match TRBD2. Germline CDR1 is LGHNA and CDR2 is YSLEER. The CDR3 is 16 amino acids. The junction had 10 bases not matched to a gene; V was cut back by 0 bases and J by 8 bases. This CDR3 is CASSQETGGTKDEQFF. The CDR3 nucleotides are TGCGCCAGCAGCCAAGAGACCGGGGGGACTAAGGATGAGCAGTTCTTC.

V usage is TRBV4-3 and J usage is TRBJ2-5; TRBD1 matches at 8 bases. Germline V CDR1 and CDR2: LGHNA, YSLEER. The CDR3 extends over 15 amino acids. Trimming cost V 5 bases and J 11 bases; bases outside gene matches: 16. The CDR3 spells CASSLQGGRVNEQYF. As DNA, the CDR3 is TGCGCCAGCAGCTTACAGGGGGGACGAGTCAATGAGCAGTACTTC.

The chain carries TRBV9 and TRBJ2-1; D tentatively fits TRBD1 or TRBD2 (5 bases each). The CDR3 totals 15 residues. In germline, CDR1 is SGDLS, CDR2 YYNGEE. V lost 0 bases to trimming and J lost 13 bases, with 20 bases between them. CDR3 DNA sequence: TGTGCCAGCAGCGTAGGGCAGGGAATGGGAGAGACCCAGTTCTTC. Amino acids: CASSVGQGMGETQFF.

This clonotype turned up a few times. V usage is TRBV29-1 and J usage is TRBJ1-2; D remains ambiguous. Deletions cut 2 bases from V and 8 bases from J, with 12 bases between. CDR1 and CDR2 from the germline V gene are SQVTM and ANQGSEA. The CDR3 loop spans 12 amino acids. CDR3 DNA sequence: TGCAGCGTTGAACTCCATCAGTGGGGCTACACCTTC. It is translated as CSVELHQWGYTF. Based on the CDR3 plus reference TRBV29-1 and TRBJ1-2, the full variable domain is SAVISQKPSRDICQRGTSLTIQCQVDSQVTMMFWYRQQPGQSLTLIATANQGSEATYESGFVIDKFPISRPNLTFSTLTVSNMSPEDSSIYLCSVELHQWGYTFGSGTRLTVV.

Comments on this clonotype: A much larger clone lies a single base off, so this may be a read error. The chain has TRBV4-3 and TRBJ2-3, with a weak D call TRBD1 (5 bases). CDR3 length: 16 residues. Germline assignment: CDR1 LGHNA and CDR2 YSLEER. Deletions cut 0 bases from V and 10 bases from J, with 20 bases between. In nucleotides, the CDR3 is TGCGCCAGCAGCCAAGACGGCAGGGAAGGAAGGAGTGCGCAGTATTTT. This gives the protein CASSQDGREGRSAQYF.

This clonotype was counted a few times. The V gene is TRBV27, the J gene TRBJ2-1; D is uncertain. The CDR3 has 15 amino acids. Germline V lookup: CDR1 MNHEY, CDR2 SMNVEV (reference sequence). The germline V and J ends were trimmed by 2 bases and 6 bases, with 14 bases remaining between them. CDR3 DNA sequence: TGTGCCAGCAGTTTAGTTAGACAATTATTCAATGAGCAGTTCTTC. The encoded protein is CASSLVRQLFNEQFF.

This sequence joins TRBV9 and TRBJ2-7; the match to TRBD1 covers 7 bases. The CDR3 length is 15 residues. Germline V gene lookup returns CDR1 SGDLS and CDR2 YYNGEE. V trimming: 1 base; J trimming: 2 bases; junction bases outside the gene matches: 6. The CDR3 protein is CASSVTDRAPYEQYF. Written as DNA, the CDR3 is TGTGCCAGCAGCGTAACTGACAGGGCCCCCTACGAGCAGTACTTC.

The CDR3 spells CASSFGDRGNQPQHF. CDR3 sequence (DNA): TGTGCCAGCAGTTTCGGGGACCGAGGCAATCAGCCCCAGCATTTT. This chain connects TRBV6-6 to TRBJ1-5, with D maybe TRBD1 (5 bases). V was clipped by 4 bases and J by 2 bases, with 12 bases between them. The CDR3 runs 15 residues. Germline CDR1 and CDR2: MNHNY and SVGAGI (reference sequence).

The chain recombines TRBV12-3 or TRBV12-4 with TRBJ2-1; 8 nucleotides match TRBD1. The ends lost 0 bases at V and 12 bases at J; junction bases unmatched: 7. The CDR3 spans 14 residues. The CDR3 loop is CASSLALGQGGQFF. DNA for the CDR3: TGTGCCAGCAGTTTAGCCCTAGGACAGGGTGGGCAGTTCTTC.

Ten or more counts support this clonotype. This sequence joins TRBV27 and TRBJ2-1, with TRBD2 matching 7 bases. Looked up from germline, CDR1 is MNHEY and CDR2 is SMNVEV (reference sequence). J gave up 8 bases and V 5 bases, and 6 bases lay outside the gene matches. The CDR3 extends over 13 amino acids. The CDR3 sequence: CASSATSEDEQFF. The CDR3 nucleotides are TGTGCCAGCAGTGCCACTAGCGAGGATGAGCAGTTCTTC.